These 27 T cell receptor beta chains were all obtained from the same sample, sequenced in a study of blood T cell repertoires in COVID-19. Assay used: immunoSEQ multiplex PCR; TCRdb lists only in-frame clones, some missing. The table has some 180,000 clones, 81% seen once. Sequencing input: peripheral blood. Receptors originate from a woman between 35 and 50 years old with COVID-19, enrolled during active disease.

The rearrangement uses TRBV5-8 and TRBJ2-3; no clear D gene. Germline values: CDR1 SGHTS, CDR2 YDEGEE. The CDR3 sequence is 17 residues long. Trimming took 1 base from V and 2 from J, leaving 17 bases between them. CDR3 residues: CASSLIGLQLSTDTQYF. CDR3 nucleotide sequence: TGTGCCAGCAGCTTGATTGGGCTACAATTATCCACAGATACGCAGTATTTT.

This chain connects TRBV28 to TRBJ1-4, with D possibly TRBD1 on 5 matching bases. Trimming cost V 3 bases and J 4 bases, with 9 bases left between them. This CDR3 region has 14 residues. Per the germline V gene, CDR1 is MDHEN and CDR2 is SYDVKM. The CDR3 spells CASSFQGLNEKLFF. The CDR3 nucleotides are TGTGCCAGCAGTTTCCAGGGTCTTAATGAAAAACTGTTTTTT.

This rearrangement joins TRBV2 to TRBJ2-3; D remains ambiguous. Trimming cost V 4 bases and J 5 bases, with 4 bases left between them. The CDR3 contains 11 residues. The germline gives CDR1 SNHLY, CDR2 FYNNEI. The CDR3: CASSVKDTQYF. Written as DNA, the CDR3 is TGTGCCAGCAGTGTCAAAGATACGCAGTATTTT.

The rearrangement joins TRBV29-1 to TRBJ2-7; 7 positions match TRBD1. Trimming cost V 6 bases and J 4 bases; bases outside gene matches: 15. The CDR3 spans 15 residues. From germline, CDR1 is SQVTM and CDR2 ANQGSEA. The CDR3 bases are TGCAGCGTCATCAGACAGGGATTGGGAGCGTACGAGCAGTACTTC. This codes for CSVIRQGLGAYEQYF.

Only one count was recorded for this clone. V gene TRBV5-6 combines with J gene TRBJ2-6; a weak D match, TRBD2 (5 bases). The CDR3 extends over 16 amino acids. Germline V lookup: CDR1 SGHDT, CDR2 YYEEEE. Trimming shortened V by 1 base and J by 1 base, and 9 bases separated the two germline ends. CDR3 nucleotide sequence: TGTGCCAGCAGCTTGTTTCGGGAATCTGGGGCCAACGTCCTGACTTTC. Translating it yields CASSLFRESGANVLTF. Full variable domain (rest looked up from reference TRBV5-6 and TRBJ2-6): DAGVTQSPTHLIKTRGQQVTLRCSPKSGHDTVSWYQQALGQGPQFIFQYYEEEERQRGNFPDRFSGHQFPNYSSELNVNALLLGDSALYLCASSLFRESGANVLTFGAGSRLTVL.

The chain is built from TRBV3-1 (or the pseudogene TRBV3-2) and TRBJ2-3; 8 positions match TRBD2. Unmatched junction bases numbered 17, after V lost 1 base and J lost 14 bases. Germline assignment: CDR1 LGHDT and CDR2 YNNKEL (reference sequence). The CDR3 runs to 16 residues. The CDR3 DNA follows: TGTGCCAGCAGCCAAGTCTTTGGGTTGGGACTAGTGTTTACGTATTTT. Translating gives CASSQVFGLGLVFTYF.

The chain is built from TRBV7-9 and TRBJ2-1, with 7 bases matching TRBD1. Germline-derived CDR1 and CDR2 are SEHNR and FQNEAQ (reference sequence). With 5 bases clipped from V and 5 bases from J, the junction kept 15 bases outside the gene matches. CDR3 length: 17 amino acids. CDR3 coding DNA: TGTGCCAGCAGCCCGAACCTCAAACACAGGGGTAACAATGAGCAGTTCTTC. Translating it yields CASSPNLKHRGNNEQFF.

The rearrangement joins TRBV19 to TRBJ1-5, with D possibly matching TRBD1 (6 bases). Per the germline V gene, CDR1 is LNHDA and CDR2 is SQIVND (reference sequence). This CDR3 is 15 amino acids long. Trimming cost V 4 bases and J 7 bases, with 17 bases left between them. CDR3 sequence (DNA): TGTGCCAGTAGTAAAACCCGGGACATTCTACAGCCCCAGCATTTT. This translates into CASSKTRDILQPQHF.

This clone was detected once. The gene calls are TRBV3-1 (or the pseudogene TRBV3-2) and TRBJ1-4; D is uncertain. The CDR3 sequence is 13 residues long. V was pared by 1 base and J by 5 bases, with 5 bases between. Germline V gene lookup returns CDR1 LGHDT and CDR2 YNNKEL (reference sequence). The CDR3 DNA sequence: TGTGCCAGCAGCCAAGCCAGGAATGAAAAACTGTTTTTT. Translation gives CASSQARNEKLFF.

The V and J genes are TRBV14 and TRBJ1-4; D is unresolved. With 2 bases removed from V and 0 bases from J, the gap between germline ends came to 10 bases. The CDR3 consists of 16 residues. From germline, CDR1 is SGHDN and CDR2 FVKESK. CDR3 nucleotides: TGTGCCAGCAGCCAATTCGGGTTTGCAACTAATGAAAAACTGTTTTTT. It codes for CASSQFGFATNEKLFF.

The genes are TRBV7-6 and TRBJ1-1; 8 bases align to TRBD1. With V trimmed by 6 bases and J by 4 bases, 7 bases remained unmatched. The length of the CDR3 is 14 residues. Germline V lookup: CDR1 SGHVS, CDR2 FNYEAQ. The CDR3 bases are TGTGCCAGCAGTCCGACCACAGGGGGCACTGAAGCTTTCTTT. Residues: CASSPTTGGTEAFF.

The chain's CDR3 is CASSPRSGGAGEQFF. The CDR3 nucleotides are TGTGCCAGCAGCCCCCGCAGCGGGGGGGCCGGTGAGCAGTTCTTC. The chain employs TRBV5-4 and TRBJ2-1; 10 bases align to TRBD2. The CDR3 runs to 15 residues. After removal of 4 bases from V and 9 bases from J, the junction contained 10 bases not matched to a gene. The V gene's germline CDR1 is SGHNT and CDR2 YYREEE (reference sequence).

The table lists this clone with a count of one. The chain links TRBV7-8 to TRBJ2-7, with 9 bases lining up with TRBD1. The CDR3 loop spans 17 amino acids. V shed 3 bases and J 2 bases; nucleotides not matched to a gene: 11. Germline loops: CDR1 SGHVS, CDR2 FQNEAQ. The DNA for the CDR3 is TGTGCCAGCAGCTTGAGAGAACAGGGGGCGAAGGCCTACGAGCAGTACTTC. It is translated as CASSLREQGAKAYEQYF.

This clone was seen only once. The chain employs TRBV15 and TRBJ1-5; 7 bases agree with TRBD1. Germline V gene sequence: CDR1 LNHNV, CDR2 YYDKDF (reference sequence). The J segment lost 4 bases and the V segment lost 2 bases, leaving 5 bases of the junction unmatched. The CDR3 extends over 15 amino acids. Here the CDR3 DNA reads TGTGCCACCAGCAGAACAGGGGTTTTGAATCAGCCCCAGCATTTT. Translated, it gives CATSRTGVLNQPQHF.

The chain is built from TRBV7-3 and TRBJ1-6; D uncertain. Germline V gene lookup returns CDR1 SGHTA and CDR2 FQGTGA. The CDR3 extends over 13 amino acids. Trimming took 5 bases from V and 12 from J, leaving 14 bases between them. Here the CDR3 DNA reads TGTGCCAGCAGCCAAGTCCGTGGAGGACCCCTCCACTTT. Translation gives CASSQVRGGPLHF.

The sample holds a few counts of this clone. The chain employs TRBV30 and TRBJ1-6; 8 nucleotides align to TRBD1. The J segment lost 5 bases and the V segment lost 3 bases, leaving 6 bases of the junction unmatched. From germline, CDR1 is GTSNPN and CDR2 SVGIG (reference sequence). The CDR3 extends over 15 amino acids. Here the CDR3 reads CAWSPEDRDNSPLHF. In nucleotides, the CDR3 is TGTGCCTGGAGCCCCGAGGACAGGGATAATTCACCCCTCCACTTT. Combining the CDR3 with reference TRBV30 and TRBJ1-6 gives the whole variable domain SQTIHQWPATLVQPVGSPLSLECTVEGTSNPNLYWYRQAAGRGLQLLFYSVGIGQISSEVPQNLSASRPQDRQFILSSKKLLLSDSGFYLCAWSPEDRDNSPLHFGNGTRLTVT.

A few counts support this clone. Here the CDR3 DNA reads TGTGCCAGCAGCCAGCAGGGATGGGCTAGCGGGAGCTCACAAGAGACCCAGTACTTC. Protein sequence: CASSQQGWASGSSQETQYF. The genes are TRBV3-1 (or the pseudogene TRBV3-2) and TRBJ2-5; TRBD2 matches 10 bases. The ends lost 3 bases at V and 2 bases at J; junction bases unmatched: 15. CDR1 and CDR2 (germline): LGHDT, YNNKEL (reference sequence). The CDR3 runs 19 residues.

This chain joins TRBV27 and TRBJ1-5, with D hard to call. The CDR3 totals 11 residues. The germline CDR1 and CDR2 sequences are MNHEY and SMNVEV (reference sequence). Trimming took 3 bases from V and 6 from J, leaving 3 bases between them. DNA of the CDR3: TGTGCCAGCAGTTTCGGTCAGCCCCAGCATTTT. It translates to CASSFGQPQHF.

For the CDR3, the DNA is TGTGCCAGCAGCTTAAGCCCCCCTGGGGGGGTAAACACCGGGGAGCTGTTTTTT. It codes for CASSLSPPGGVNTGELFF. The chain combines TRBV7-3 with TRBJ2-2, with 7 bases fitting TRBD2. Germline assignment: CDR1 SGHTA and CDR2 FQGTGA. The V gene end was trimmed by 1 base and the J gene end by 2 bases; junction bases not matched to a gene: 10. The CDR3 extends over 18 amino acids.

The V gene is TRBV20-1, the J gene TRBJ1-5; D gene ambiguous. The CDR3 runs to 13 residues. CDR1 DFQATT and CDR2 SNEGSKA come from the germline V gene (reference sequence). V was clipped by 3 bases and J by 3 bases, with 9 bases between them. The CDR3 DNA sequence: TGCAGTGCTAGTTGGCAGGCCAATCAGCCCCAGCATTTT. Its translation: CSASWQANQPQHF.

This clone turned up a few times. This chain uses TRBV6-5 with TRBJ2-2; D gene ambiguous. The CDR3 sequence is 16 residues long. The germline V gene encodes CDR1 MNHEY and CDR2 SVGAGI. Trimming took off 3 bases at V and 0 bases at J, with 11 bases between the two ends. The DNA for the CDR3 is TGTGCCAGCAGTTATCTCAGCGTTTCGAACACCGGGGAGCTGTTTTTT. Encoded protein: CASSYLSVSNTGELFF.

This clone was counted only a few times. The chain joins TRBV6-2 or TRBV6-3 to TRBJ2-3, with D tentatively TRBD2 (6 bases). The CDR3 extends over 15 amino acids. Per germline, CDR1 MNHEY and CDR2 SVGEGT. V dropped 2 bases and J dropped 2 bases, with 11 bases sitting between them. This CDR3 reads CASSYEGGDTDTQYF. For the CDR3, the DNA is TGTGCCAGCAGTTACGAGGGCGGGGACACAGATACGCAGTATTTT.

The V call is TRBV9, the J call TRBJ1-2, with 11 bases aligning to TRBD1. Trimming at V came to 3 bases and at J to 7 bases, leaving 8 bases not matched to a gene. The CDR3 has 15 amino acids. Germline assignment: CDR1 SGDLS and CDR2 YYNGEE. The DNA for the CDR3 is TGTGCCAGCAGCGCTCGGGACAGGGGGTTTTTTGGCTACACCTTC. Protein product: CASSARDRGFFGYTF.

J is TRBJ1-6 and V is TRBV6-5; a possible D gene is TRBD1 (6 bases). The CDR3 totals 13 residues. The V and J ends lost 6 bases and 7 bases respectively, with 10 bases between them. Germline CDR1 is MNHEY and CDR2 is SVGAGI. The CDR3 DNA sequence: TGTGCCAGCAGACAGGGAACAAATTCACCCCTCCACTTT. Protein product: CASRQGTNSPLHF.

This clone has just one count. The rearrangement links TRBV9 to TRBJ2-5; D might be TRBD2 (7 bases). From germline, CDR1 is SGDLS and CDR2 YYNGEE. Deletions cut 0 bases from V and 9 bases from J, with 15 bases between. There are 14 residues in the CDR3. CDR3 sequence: CASSVAGWEGAQYF. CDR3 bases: TGTGCCAGCAGCGTAGCCGGTTGGGAGGGGGCCCAGTACTTC.

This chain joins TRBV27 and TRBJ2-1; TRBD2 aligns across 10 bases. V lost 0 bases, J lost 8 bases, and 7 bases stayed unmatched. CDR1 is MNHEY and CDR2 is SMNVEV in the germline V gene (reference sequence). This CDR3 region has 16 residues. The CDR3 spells CASSLSIPSGSYEQFF. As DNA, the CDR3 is TGTGCCAGCAGTTTATCTATCCCTAGCGGGAGCTATGAGCAGTTCTTC.

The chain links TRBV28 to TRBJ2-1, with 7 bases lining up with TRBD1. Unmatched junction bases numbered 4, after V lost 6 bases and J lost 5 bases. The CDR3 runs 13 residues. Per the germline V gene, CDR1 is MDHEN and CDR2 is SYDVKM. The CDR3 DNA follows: TGTGCCAGCAGACATACAGGGGACAATGAGCAGTTCTTC. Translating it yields CASRHTGDNEQFF. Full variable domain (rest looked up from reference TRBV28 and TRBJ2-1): DVKVTQSSRYLVKRTGEKVFLECVQDMDHENMFWYRQDPGLGLRLIYFSYDVKMKEKGDIPEGYSVSREKKERFSLILESASTNQTSMYLCASRHTGDNEQFFGPGTRLTVL.